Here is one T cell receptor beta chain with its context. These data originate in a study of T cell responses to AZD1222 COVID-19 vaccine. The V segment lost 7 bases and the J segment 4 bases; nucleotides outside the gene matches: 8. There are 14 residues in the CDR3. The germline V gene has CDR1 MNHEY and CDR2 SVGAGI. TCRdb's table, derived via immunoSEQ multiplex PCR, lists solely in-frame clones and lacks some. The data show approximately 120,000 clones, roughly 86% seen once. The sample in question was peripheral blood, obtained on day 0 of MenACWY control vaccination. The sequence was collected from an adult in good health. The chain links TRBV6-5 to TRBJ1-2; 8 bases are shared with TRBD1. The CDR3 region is CASKPGGWSYGYTF. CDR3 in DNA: TGTGCCAGCAAGCCAGGGGGCTGGAGCTATGGCTACACCTTC.